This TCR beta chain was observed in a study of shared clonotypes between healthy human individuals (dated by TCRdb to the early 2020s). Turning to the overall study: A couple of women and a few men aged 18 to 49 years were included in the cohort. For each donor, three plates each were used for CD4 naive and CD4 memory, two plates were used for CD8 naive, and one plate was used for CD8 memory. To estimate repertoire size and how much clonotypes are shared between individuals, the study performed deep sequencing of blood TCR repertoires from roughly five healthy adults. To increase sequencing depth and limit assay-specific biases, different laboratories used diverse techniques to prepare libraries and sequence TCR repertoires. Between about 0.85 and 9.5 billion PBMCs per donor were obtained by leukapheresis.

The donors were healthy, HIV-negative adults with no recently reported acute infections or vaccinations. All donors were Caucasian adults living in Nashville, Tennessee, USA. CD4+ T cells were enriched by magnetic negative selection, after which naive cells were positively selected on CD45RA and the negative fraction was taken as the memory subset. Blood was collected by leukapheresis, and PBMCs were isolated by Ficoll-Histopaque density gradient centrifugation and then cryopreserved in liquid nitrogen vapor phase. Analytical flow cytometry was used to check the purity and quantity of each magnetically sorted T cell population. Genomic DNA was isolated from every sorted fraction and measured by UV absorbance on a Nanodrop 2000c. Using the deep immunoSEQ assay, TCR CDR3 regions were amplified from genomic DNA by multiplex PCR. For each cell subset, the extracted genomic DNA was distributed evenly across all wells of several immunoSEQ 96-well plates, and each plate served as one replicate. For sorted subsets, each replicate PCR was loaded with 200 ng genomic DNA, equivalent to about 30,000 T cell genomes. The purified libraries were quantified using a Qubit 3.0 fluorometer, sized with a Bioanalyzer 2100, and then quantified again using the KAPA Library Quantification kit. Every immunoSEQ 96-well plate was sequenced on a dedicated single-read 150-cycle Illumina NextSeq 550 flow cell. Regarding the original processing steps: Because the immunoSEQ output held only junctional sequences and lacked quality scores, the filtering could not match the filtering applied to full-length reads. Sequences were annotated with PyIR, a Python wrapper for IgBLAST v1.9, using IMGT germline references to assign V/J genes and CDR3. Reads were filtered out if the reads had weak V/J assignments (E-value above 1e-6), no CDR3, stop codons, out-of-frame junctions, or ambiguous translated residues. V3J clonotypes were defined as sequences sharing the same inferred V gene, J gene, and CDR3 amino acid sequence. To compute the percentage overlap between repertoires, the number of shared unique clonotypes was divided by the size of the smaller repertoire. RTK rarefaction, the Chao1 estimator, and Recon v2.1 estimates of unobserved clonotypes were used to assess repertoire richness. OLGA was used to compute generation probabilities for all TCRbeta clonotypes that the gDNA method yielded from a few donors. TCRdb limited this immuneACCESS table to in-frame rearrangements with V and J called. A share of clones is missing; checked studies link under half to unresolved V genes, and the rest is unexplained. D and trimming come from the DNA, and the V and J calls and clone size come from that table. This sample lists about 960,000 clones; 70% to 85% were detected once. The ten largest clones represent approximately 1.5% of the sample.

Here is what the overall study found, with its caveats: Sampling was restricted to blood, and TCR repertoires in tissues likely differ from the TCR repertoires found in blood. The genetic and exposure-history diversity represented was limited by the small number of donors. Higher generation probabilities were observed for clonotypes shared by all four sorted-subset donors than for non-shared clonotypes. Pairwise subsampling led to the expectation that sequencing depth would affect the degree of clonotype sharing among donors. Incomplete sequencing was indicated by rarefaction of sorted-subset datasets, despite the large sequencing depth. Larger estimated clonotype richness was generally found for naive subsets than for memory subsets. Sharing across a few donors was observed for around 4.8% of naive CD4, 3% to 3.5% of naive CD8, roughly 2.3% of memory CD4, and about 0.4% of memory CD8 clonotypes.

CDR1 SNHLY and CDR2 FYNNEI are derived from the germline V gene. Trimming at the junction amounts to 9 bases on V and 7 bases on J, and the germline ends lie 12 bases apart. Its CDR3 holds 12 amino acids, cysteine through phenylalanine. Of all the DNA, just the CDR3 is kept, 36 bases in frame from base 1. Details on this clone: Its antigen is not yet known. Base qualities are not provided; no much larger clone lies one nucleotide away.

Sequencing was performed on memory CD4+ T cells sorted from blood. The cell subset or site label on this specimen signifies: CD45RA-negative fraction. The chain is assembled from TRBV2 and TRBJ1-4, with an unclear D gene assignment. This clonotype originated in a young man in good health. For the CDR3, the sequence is CASGSNSEKLFF. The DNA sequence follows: TGTGCCAGTGGGAGTAATAGTGAAAAACTGTTTTTT. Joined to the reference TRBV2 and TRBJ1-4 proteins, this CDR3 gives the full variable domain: EPEVTQTPSHQVTQMGQEVILRCVPISNHLYFYWYRQILGQKVEFLVSFYNNEISEKSEIFDDQFSVERPDGSNFTLKIRSTKLEDSAMYFCASGSNSEKLFFGSGTQLSVL.